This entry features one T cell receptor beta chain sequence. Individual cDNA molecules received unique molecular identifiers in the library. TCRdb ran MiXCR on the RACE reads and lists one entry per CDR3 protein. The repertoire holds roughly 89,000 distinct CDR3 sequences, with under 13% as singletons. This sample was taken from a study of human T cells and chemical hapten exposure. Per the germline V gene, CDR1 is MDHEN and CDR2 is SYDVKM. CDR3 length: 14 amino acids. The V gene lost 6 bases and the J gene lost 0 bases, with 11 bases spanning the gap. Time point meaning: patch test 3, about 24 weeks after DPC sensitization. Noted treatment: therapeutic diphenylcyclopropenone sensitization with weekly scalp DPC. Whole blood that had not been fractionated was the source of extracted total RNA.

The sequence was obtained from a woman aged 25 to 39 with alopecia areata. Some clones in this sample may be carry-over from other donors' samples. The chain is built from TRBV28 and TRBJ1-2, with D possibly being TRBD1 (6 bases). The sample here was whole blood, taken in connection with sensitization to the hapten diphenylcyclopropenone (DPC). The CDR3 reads CASRQTGANYGYTF. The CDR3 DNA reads TGTGCCAGCAGACAGACAGGAGCTAACTATGGCTACACCTTC.